Sequencing of this T cell receptor beta chain was carried out in a study of T cells after yellow fever vaccination. General study results and limits: A weaker secondary response peaked on day 5, the primary on day 15. The presence of abundant clonotypes contaminating from the bulk population was possible in FACS-sorted repertoires. Post-booster samples contained most primary-vaccination clones (approximately 97% CD4, around 88% CD8).

Comments on this clonotype: What it binds is not known.

TCRdb reprocessed the 5' RACE reads with MiXCR, giving one entry per CDR3 protein. Here the sample spans 350,000 or so distinct CDR3 sequences, roughly 7.5% being singletons. The V gene's germline CDR1 is SGHRS and CDR2 YFSETQ. This CDR3 spans 15 amino acids. V was trimmed by 0 bases and J by 0 bases, leaving 9 bases between them. Sequenced here: PBMCs, sampled around 45 days after the first yellow fever vaccination. This chain links TRBV5-1 with TRBJ1-2, with a weak D call TRBD1 (5 bases). The receptor was isolated from a man aged 18 to 30 who received the YFV17D yellow fever vaccine. CDR3 loop: CASSLVGGTNYGYTF. The CDR3 region has the DNA TGCGCCAGCAGCTTGGTGGGGGGAACTAACTATGGCTACACCTTC.